These 11 T cell receptor beta chains share one sample of origin, sequenced in a study of cytomegalovirus exposure and HLA in healthy donors. A multiplex PCR was run with 60 Vbeta primers and 13 Jbeta primers. Profiling relied on immunoSEQ multiplex PCR, and the TCRdb table lists in-frame clones only, not all of them. Counted here are about 98,000 clones, about 81% occurring once; the ten biggest clones make up approximately 1.4%. The sequencing sample was made of PBMCs. The origin of the receptors is a middle-aged man in good health and CMV-seronegative.

This clone turned up a few times. This chain uses TRBV4-3 with TRBJ1-4; 7 nucleotides agree with TRBD1. CDR1 is LGHNA and CDR2 is YSLEER in the germline V gene. The CDR3 runs 15 residues. V shed 3 bases, J shed 3 bases, and the junction held 4 bases outside the gene matches. CDR3 in amino acids: CASSQEGAPNEKLFF. The CDR3 bases are TGCGCCAGCAGCCAGGAGGGGGCGCCTAATGAAAAACTGTTTTTT.

The rearrangement uses TRBV7-2 and TRBJ1-1; possibly TRBD1 for D (6 bases). Between the trimmed V and J ends, which lost 3 bases and 4 bases, there was a span of 9 bases. Per germline, CDR1 SGHTA and CDR2 FQGNSA. There are 13 residues in the CDR3. The CDR3 DNA reads TGTGCCAGCAGCTTCAGGGGAATCACTGAAGCTTTCTTT. Translated: CASSFRGITEAFF.

This chain links TRBV7-2 with TRBJ1-3, with D possibly being TRBD1 (5 bases). V lost 3 bases, J lost 5 bases, and 5 bases lay in between. The CDR3 covers 12 residues. Germline CDR1 SGHTA, CDR2 FQGNSA. The CDR3 DNA reads TGTGCCAGCAGCTTGGACAGAAACACCATATATTTT. Protein product: CASSLDRNTIYF.

The V and J genes are TRBV5-8 and TRBJ2-3; 8 bases are a match to TRBD1. The CDR3 length is 13 residues. CDR1 is SGHTS and CDR2 is YDEGEE in the germline V gene. V gave up 3 bases and J gave up 4 bases; unmatched junction bases: 1. The CDR3 region has the DNA TGTGCCAGCAGCTGGACAGGGTCAGATACGCAGTATTTT. It translates to CASSWTGSDTQYF.

This chain joins TRBV5-1 and TRBJ2-3, with D unresolved. The CDR3 consists of 13 residues. Deletions cut 2 bases from V and 3 bases from J, with 7 bases between. The germline CDR1 and CDR2 sequences are SGHRS and YFSETQ. The CDR3, as DNA: TGCGCCAGCAGCTTACCGGGTACAGATACGCAGTATTTT. It codes for CASSLPGTDTQYF.

This sequence joins TRBV6-6 and TRBJ2-5, with D possibly being TRBD2 (7 bases). The V and J ends lost 7 bases and 4 bases respectively, with 16 bases between them. CDR3 size: 14 residues. Germline-derived CDR1 and CDR2 are MNHNY and SVGAGI (reference sequence). The CDR3 spells CASMDWGGAETQYF. In DNA, the CDR3 is TGTGCCAGCATGGATTGGGGGGGCGCAGAGACCCAGTACTTC.

The chain carries TRBV10-1 and TRBJ2-5, with 9 nucleotides matching TRBD1. TRBJ2-7 matches the DNA end more closely, so the J call is doubtful. This CDR3 comprises 15 residues. The V gene's germline CDR1 is WNHNN and CDR2 SYGVQD (reference sequence). The CDR3 is CASSAQRQGAYEQYF. The CDR3 DNA reads as TGCGCCAGCAGTGCGCAGCGACAGGGGGCCTACGAGCAGTACTTC.

This clone has just one count. The chain couples TRBV19 to TRBJ1-1, with 8 bases matching TRBD1. V was clipped by 7 bases and J by 1 base; unmatched bases: 5. The germline CDR1 and CDR2 sequences are LNHDA and SQIVND (reference sequence). The CDR3 covers 14 residues. The CDR3 region is CASTRDRTNTEAFF. The CDR3 nucleotides read TGTGCCAGTACCCGGGACAGGACGAACACTGAAGCTTTCTTT.

The V and J genes are TRBV25-1 and TRBJ1-2; D is uncertain. In germline, CDR1 is MGHDK, CDR2 SYGVNS. The V end lost 0 bases, the J end lost 8 bases, and 10 bases lay between the germline ends. The CDR3 spans 13 residues. The CDR3: CASSEYGFGGYTF. CDR3 nucleotides: TGTGCCAGCAGTGAATACGGATTCGGGGGCTACACCTTC.

The V gene is TRBV6-5, the J gene TRBJ2-7; 9 bases fit TRBD1. This CDR3 has 15 amino acids. In germline, CDR1 is MNHEY, CDR2 SVGAGI. The V gene end was trimmed by 4 bases and the J gene end by 3 bases; junction bases not matched to a gene: 7. Written as DNA, the CDR3 is TGTGCCAGCAGTTGGGGACAGGGAAGTGGCTACGAGCAGTACTTC. This translates into CASSWGQGSGYEQYF.

The chain recombines TRBV7-2 with TRBJ2-2; TRBD2 agrees at 7 bases. V dropped 2 bases and J dropped 5; count of bases not matched to a gene: 5. CDR1 SGHTA and CDR2 FQGNSA come from the germline V gene. The CDR3 contains 15 residues. CDR3 protein: CASSLNSGSTGELFF. The CDR3, as DNA: TGTGCCAGCAGCTTAAATAGCGGGTCGACCGGGGAGCTGTTTTTT.